The clone carrying this T cell receptor (beta chain) has more than one count but fewer than ten. The record originates from a study of T cells after yellow fever vaccination. Template switching by 5'RACE produced TCR cDNA, adding a universal primer site and UMIs. A single record per CDR3 protein comes from TCRdb applying MiXCR to the 5' RACE reads. The sample lists hundreds of thousands of distinct CDR3 sequences, approximately 16% occurring once. This CDR3 has 14 amino acids. The V gene's germline CDR1 is LGHDT and CDR2 YNNKEL (reference sequence). The V gene end was trimmed by 4 bases and the J gene end by 2 bases; junction bases not matched to a gene: 3.

This TCR was sampled from a young man who received the YFV17D yellow fever vaccine. J is TRBJ2-7 and V is TRBV3-1; 9 bases are a match to TRBD1. The sample was PBMCs, taken 5 to 6 days after the first yellow fever vaccination. The DNA for the CDR3 is TGTGCCAGCAGCCGTCGGGACAGGGCCTACGAGCAGTACTTC. It codes for CASSRRDRAYEQYF.